The 21 T cell receptor beta chains in this list originate from one sample, sequenced in a study of blood T cell repertoires in COVID-19. Here immunoSEQ multiplex PCR was the method, and the copy in TCRdb shows in-frame clones only, minus some. Of around 400,000 clones in the sample, 70% to 90% were seen once. The sequenced sample was peripheral blood. Receptor source: an older woman with COVID-19, enrolled during active disease.

The genes are TRBV6-1 and TRBJ1-2; D call uncertain. From germline, CDR1 is MNHNS and CDR2 SASEGT. The CDR3 contains 13 residues. The V gene lost 3 bases and the J gene lost 7 bases, with 12 bases spanning the gap. The CDR3 DNA reads TGTGCCAGCAGTGATGTGACACGGCGTGGCTACACCTTC. This gives the protein CASSDVTRRGYTF.

J is TRBJ2-1 and V is TRBV2; 8 bases are shared with TRBD2. The CDR3 length is 15 residues. CDR1 is SNHLY and CDR2 is FYNNEI in the germline V gene. The junction had 4 bases not matched to a gene; V was cut back by 5 bases and J by 1 base. Written as DNA, the CDR3 is TGTGCCAGCAGTCGGACGGGGGGGTCCTACAATGAGCAGTTCTTC. Encoded protein: CASSRTGGSYNEQFF.

This chain joins TRBV30 and TRBJ1-2; TRBD1 aligns across 9 bases. The CDR3 consists of 19 residues. V lost 5 bases and J lost 0; bases outside the gene matches: 19. In germline, CDR1 is GTSNPN, CDR2 SVGIG (reference sequence). In nucleotides, the CDR3 is TGTGCCTGGTCACTACGCCAATCGAAATGGGACAGGGCTAACTATGGCTACACCTTC. Its protein product is CAWSLRQSKWDRANYGYTF. Based on the CDR3 plus reference TRBV30 and TRBJ1-2, the full variable domain is SQTIHQWPATLVQPVGSPLSLECTVEGTSNPNLYWYRQAAGRGLQLLFYSVGIGQISSEVPQNLSASRPQDRQFILSSKKLLLSDSGFYLCAWSLRQSKWDRANYGYTFGSGTRLTVV.

The chain recombines TRBV21-1 with TRBJ2-7; whether TRBD2, the table's D call, matches the DNA was not checked. TRBV21-1 counts as a pseudogene. This CDR3 is built from 15 residues. The CDR3 DNA reads TGTGCCGCCATGACGGGGAAAGAACGCCCCTACGAGCAGTACTTC. The encoded protein is CAAMTGKERPYEQYF.

The chain is built from TRBV19 and TRBJ1-1, with D maybe TRBD1 (5 bases). Germline assignment: CDR1 LNHDA and CDR2 SQIVND (reference sequence). Trimming took 2 bases from V and 2 from J, leaving 15 bases between them. The CDR3 runs 16 residues. CDR3 in amino acids: CASSIRGKGLNTEAFF. The CDR3 DNA sequence: TGTGCCAGTAGTATACGTGGCAAGGGGTTAAACACTGAAGCTTTCTTT.

V gene TRBV15 combines with J gene TRBJ2-7, with 9 bases that match TRBD1. The V segment lost 5 bases and the J segment 7 bases; nucleotides outside the gene matches: 6. The germline V gene encodes CDR1 LNHNV and CDR2 YYDKDF (reference sequence). The CDR3 is made up of 13 amino acids. The CDR3 spells CATSHRGLREQYF. The CDR3 DNA sequence: TGTGCCACCAGCCACAGGGGGCTGAGGGAGCAGTACTTC.

This clone showed up just once. The rearrangement joins TRBV11-1 to TRBJ2-5, with D maybe TRBD2 (6 bases). CDR1 is SGHAT, CDR2 FQDESV, per germline (reference sequence). The germline V and J ends were trimmed by 5 bases and 0 bases, with 13 bases remaining between them. The CDR3 length is 15 residues. This CDR3 reads CASSAGRLDQETQYF. The DNA for the CDR3 is TGTGCCAGCAGCGCGGGACGGCTCGACCAAGAGACCCAGTACTTC.

The table lists this clone with a few counts. CDR3: CASSLRGSYEQYF. CDR3 DNA sequence: TGTGCCAGCAGTTTGCGGGGCTCCTACGAGCAGTACTTC. The rearrangement uses TRBV12-3 or TRBV12-4 and TRBJ2-7; D might be TRBD2 (6 bases). The CDR3 contains 13 residues. Trimming took off 3 bases at V and 0 bases at J, with 6 bases between the two ends.

V gene TRBV15 combines with J gene TRBJ1-1, with 7 bases that match TRBD1. CDR1 is LNHNV and CDR2 is YYDKDF in the germline V gene (reference sequence). CDR3 length equals 15 residues. With 2 bases clipped from V and 1 base from J, the junction kept 4 bases outside the gene matches. In nucleotides, the CDR3 is TGTGCCACCAGCAGAAAACGACAGGGGAACACTGAAGCTTTCTTT. It is translated as CATSRKRQGNTEAFF. Together with reference TRBV15 and TRBJ1-1, the CDR3 gives the full variable domain: DAMVIQNPRYQVTQFGKPVTLSCSQTLNHNVMYWYQQKSSQAPKLLFHYYDKDFNNEADTPDNFQSRRPNTSFCFLDIRSPGLGDTAMYLCATSRKRQGNTEAFFGQGTRLTVV.

This chain connects TRBV7-3 to TRBJ1-4; D unresolved. V gave up 1 base and J gave up 7 bases, with 13 bases separating them. The V gene's germline CDR1 is SGHTA and CDR2 FQGTGA. CDR3 size: 15 residues. CDR3 sequence (DNA): TGTGCCAGCAGCTTAAAGGCGGGGTGGATTGAAAAACTGTTTTTT. Its protein is CASSLKAGWIEKLFF.

The rearrangement links TRBV5-1 to TRBJ2-7; TRBD1 aligns across 10 bases. With V trimmed by 3 bases and J by 4 bases, 7 bases remained unmatched. This CDR3 contains 15 residues. Germline values: CDR1 SGHRS, CDR2 YFSETQ. The CDR3 is CASSYYRDRGYEQYF. CDR3 bases: TGCGCCAGCAGCTACTACCGGGACAGGGGATACGAGCAGTACTTC.

The V and J genes are TRBV11-2 and TRBJ2-3; TRBD2 aligns across 7 bases. After removal of 1 base from V and 6 bases from J, the junction contained 1 base not matched to a gene. The CDR3 is made up of 13 amino acids. The germline CDR1 and CDR2 sequences are SGHAT and FQNNGV. This CDR3 reads CASSLGTRDTQYF. DNA of the CDR3: TGTGCCAGCAGCTTAGGGACTAGGGATACGCAGTATTTT.

About this clone: This same CDR3 is encoded by further DNA sequences in the sample. The rearrangement joins TRBV6-1 to TRBJ2-7, with D maybe TRBD1 (5 bases). The CDR3 runs to 13 residues. Germline CDR1 reads MNHNS; CDR2 reads SASEGT. Trimming removed 2 bases from V and 2 bases from J, with 7 bases in between. DNA for the CDR3: TGTGCCAGCAGTGAAAGGGGCCCCTACGAGCAGTACTTC. This translates into CASSERGPYEQYF.

V and J are TRBV2 and TRBJ2-7; 8 bases are shared with TRBD2. V shed 2 bases, J shed 6 bases, and the junction held 6 bases outside the gene matches. The germline gives CDR1 SNHLY, CDR2 FYNNEI. The CDR3 has 14 residues. Here the CDR3 reads CASSESGGMGEQYF. CDR3 DNA sequence: TGTGCCAGCAGTGAAAGCGGGGGAATGGGCGAGCAGTACTTC.

This clone showed up just once. The sample contains more than one DNA sequence encoding this CDR3. V is TRBV5-1 and J is TRBJ2-1; 9 nucleotides match TRBD2. CDR1 SGHRS and CDR2 YFSETQ come from the germline V gene. Losses at the gene ends were 4 bases for V and 0 bases for J; bases not matched to a gene: 2. The CDR3 is 15 residues long. The CDR3 is CASSLSGSSYNEQFF. The CDR3 bases are TGCGCCAGCAGCCTTAGCGGGAGCTCCTACAATGAGCAGTTCTTC.

The chain joins TRBV5-6 to TRBJ2-3; 9 bases line up with TRBD2. CDR1 and CDR2 from the germline V gene are SGHDT and YYEEEE. This CDR3 spans 15 amino acids. V shed 6 bases and J 4 bases; nucleotides not matched to a gene: 9. The CDR3 protein is CASIPGLAPPDTQYF. The CDR3 DNA reads as TGTGCCAGCATCCCGGGACTAGCTCCCCCAGATACGCAGTATTTT.

Here the CDR3 reads CASSLRHFEKLFF. The CDR3 nucleotides are TGTGCCAGCAGTTTGAGACATTTTGAAAAACTGTTTTTT. The chain is built from TRBV12-3 or TRBV12-4 and TRBJ1-4; no firm D call. The CDR3 loop spans 13 amino acids. V was clipped by 3 bases and J by 7 bases, with 9 bases between them.

V gene TRBV2 combines with J gene TRBJ1-6; D gene uncertain. This CDR3 has 12 amino acids. With 6 bases removed from V and 10 bases from J, the gap between germline ends came to 10 bases. Germline CDR1 reads SNHLY; CDR2 reads FYNNEI. In DNA, the CDR3 is TGTGCCAGCAGGGGCGAACAGTCACCCCTCCACTTT. Its protein product is CASRGEQSPLHF.

The chain links TRBV19 to TRBJ2-2; 9 bases fit TRBD1. V lost 6 bases, J lost 1 base, and 6 bases stayed unmatched. Germline assignment: CDR1 LNHDA and CDR2 SQIVND (reference sequence). The CDR3 contains 16 residues. The CDR3 here is CASRGTGLGNTGELFF. The CDR3 DNA follows: TGTGCCAGTAGGGGGACAGGGTTAGGGAACACCGGGGAGCTGTTTTTT.

V usage is TRBV6-1 and J usage is TRBJ2-5; 13 positions agree with TRBD2. CDR1 and CDR2 from the germline V gene are MNHNS and SASEGT. V gave up 2 bases and J gave up 2 bases; unmatched junction bases: 5. The CDR3 totals 17 residues. The CDR3 loop is CASSERGLAGWQETQYF. The CDR3 coding sequence is TGTGCCAGCAGTGAAAGGGGACTAGCGGGGTGGCAAGAGACCCAGTACTTC.

The rearrangement joins TRBV27 to TRBJ2-1; TRBD1 matches at 9 bases. Germline V gene sequence: CDR1 MNHEY, CDR2 SMNVEV (reference sequence). CDR3 length equals 15 residues. The V segment lost 2 bases and the J segment 12 bases; nucleotides outside the gene matches: 11. The CDR3 reads CASSLGGQGLYGQFF. The CDR3 DNA is TGTGCCAGCAGTTTAGGGGGACAGGGTCTGTACGGGCAGTTCTTC.